The sequence of this T cell receptor beta chain was determined in a study of blood T cells in healthy people across ages. Broader study findings: Naive T cell percentage strongly correlated with TCR beta diversity. The study found more naive CD4+ cells and higher diversity in long-lived than aged donors.

Combining a sample-barcoded 5' primer with a J-beta primer mix, a second PCR ran for roughly 6 to 11 cycles. MiXCR was run by TCRdb on the 5' RACE reads, yielding one entry per CDR3 protein. The sample shows over a million distinct CDR3 sequences, around two fifths of them seen only once. Germline CDR1 and CDR2: SGHDT and YYEEEE. J gave up 2 bases and V 4 bases, and 6 bases lay outside the gene matches. The CDR3 is 15 amino acids. Every sample gave at least 6 micrograms of total RNA when it was extracted. Note on this clonotype: Its antigen is currently unknown.

This chain joins TRBV5-6 and TRBJ2-7; 10 nucleotides align to TRBD2. The TCR was taken from a woman between 18 and 29 years old in good health. The sequencing sample was made of blood. CDR3 bases: TGTGCCAGCAGCAAATTAGCGGGGGGCACCTACGAGCAGTACTTC. The encoded protein is CASSKLAGGTYEQYF. Complete variable domain (other parts from reference TRBV5-6 and TRBJ2-7): DAGVTQSPTHLIKTRGQQVTLRCSPKSGHDTVSWYQQALGQGPQFIFQYYEEEERQRGNFPDRFSGHQFPNYSSELNVNALLLGDSALYLCASSKLAGGTYEQYFGPGTRLTVT.